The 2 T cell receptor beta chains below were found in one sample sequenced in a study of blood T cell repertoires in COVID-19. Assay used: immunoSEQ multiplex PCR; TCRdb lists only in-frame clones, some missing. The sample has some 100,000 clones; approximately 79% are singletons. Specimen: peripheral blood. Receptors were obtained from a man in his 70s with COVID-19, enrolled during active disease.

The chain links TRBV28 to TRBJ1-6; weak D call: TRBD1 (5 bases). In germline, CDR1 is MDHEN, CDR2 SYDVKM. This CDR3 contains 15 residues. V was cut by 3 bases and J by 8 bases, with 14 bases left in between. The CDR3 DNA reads TGTGCCAGCAGTTTGCAGGGTATTGTTTATTCACCCCTCCACTTT. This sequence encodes CASSLQGIVYSPLHF.

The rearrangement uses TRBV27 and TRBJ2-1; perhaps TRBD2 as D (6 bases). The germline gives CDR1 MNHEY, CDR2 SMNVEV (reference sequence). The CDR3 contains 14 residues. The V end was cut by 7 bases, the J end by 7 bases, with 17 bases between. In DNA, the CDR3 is TGTGCCAGCATAAGCGGGTCAGGAGTGAATGAGCAGTTCTTC. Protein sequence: CASISGSGVNEQFF.